The T cell receptor (beta chain) under discussion was sequenced for a study of tumor-infiltrating lymphocytes in localized non-small cell lung cancer. The study, taken as a whole, reports: Recurrence-free survival showed no association with tumor T-cell fraction.

The V gene's germline CDR1 is MGHRA and CDR2 YSYEKL. This CDR3 comprises 15 residues. J was trimmed by 5 bases and V by 3 bases; bases with no gene match: 5. About this clone: Its antigen is not known.

Libraries were prepared by immunoSEQ multiplex PCR; TCRdb keeps only in-frame clonotypes and omits some of them. The repertoire holds about 14,000 clones, with roughly 80% as singletons. The source material was lung tumor tissue. This clonotype was sampled from a human donor with non-small cell lung cancer. The genes are TRBV4-1 and TRBJ2-7; TRBD2 aligns across 12 bases. Here the CDR3 DNA reads TGCGCCAGCAGCCAGACTAGCGGGAGCGTGAACGAGCAGTACTTC. It specifies CASSQTSGSVNEQYF.